This T cell receptor beta chain emerged from a study of control samples from healthy donors and cancer patients (TCRdb year 2020). Reading the germline V gene (reference sequence) gives CDR1 SEHNR and CDR2 FQNEAQ. The cysteine opens and the phenylalanine closes a CDR3 of 15 amino acids. The retained sequence is limited to the CDR3, 45 bases, with the frame set at the first base. Relative to germline, V is 1 base shorter and J is 6 bases shorter, with 12 bases between their ends. The receptor library was made with the immunoSEQ multiplex PCR assay. TCRdb holds this immuneACCESS table with in-frame rearrangements only. Some clones are missing; in checked studies, unresolved V genes explain under half, and the rest has no known cause. For this sample there are some 99,000 clones; 90% appear just once. The top ten constitute 3.5% to 4.5% of the sample. A few counts support this clone. The antigen it binds to is not known. Base qualities are not at hand, and no much larger clone is one base apart.

The sequence was obtained from a human donor in good health. The donor label of this sample is uncertain. The specimen sequenced was blood. The V and J genes are TRBV7-9 and TRBJ2-2; matching of 5 bases hints at TRBD2 as the D gene. The nucleotide sequence reads TGTGCCAGCAGCTTAGGAGGCGCGGAGGCCGGGGAGCTGTTTTTT. This translates into CASSLGGAEAGELFF.